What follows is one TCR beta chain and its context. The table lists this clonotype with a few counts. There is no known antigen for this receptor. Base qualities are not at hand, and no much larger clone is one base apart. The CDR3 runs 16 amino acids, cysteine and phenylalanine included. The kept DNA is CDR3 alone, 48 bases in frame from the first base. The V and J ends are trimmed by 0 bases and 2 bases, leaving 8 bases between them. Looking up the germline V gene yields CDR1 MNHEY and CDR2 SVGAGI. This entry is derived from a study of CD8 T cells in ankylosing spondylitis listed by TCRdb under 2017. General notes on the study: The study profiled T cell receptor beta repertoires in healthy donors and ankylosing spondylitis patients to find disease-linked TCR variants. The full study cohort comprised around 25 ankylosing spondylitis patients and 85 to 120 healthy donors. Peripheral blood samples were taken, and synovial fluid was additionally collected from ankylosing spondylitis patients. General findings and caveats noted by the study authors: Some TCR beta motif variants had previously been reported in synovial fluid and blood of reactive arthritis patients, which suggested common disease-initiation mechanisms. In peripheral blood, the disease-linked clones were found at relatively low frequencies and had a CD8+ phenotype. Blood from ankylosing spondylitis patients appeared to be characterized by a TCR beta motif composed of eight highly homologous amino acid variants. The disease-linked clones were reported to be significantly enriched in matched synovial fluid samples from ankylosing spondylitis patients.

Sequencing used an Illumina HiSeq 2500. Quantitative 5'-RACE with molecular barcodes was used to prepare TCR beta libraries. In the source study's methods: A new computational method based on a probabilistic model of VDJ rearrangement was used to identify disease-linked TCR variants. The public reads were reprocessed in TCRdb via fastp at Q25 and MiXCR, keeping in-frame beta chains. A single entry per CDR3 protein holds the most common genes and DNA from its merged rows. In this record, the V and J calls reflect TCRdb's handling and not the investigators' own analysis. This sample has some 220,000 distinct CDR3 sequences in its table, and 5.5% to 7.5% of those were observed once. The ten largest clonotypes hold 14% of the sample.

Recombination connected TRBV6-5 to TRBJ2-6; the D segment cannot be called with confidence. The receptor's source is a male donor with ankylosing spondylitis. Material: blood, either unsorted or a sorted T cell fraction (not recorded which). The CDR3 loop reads CASSYSSEAGANVLTF. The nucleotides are TGTGCCAGCAGTTACTCGAGTGAGGCTGGGGCCAACGTCCTGACTTTC.